The 11 T cell receptor beta chains below were found in one sample sequenced in a study of blood T cell repertoires in COVID-19. Clones were sequenced by immunoSEQ multiplex PCR, and TCRdb holds only the in-frame ones, with some missing. The repertoire has 200,000 to 250,000 clones, approximately 90% of them found once; the top ten carry approximately 12%. The sequenced material came from peripheral blood. The receptors here all came from a woman between 18 and 29 years old who had recovered from COVID-19.

The chain recombines TRBV4-1 with TRBJ2-3, with TRBD2 as a possible D gene (5 bases). This CDR3 spans 15 amino acids. CDR1 MGHRA and CDR2 YSYEKL come from the germline V gene. Trimming stripped 3 bases from V and 0 bases from J, with 10 bases between. The DNA for the CDR3 is TGCGCCAGCAGCCAGCCGACGGGAAGCACAGATACGCAGTATTTT. It codes for CASSQPTGSTDTQYF.

The chain is built from TRBV6-5 and TRBJ1-1, with TRBD1 matching 12 bases. V lost 6 bases, J lost 7 bases, and 3 bases stayed unmatched. There are 13 residues in the CDR3. Looked up from germline, CDR1 is MNHEY and CDR2 is SVGAGI. CDR3 amino acids: CASRGTGGHEAFF. The CDR3 DNA reads as TGTGCCAGCAGGGGGACAGGGGGCCATGAAGCTTTCTTT.

Written as DNA, the CDR3 is TGCAGCGGGTCCACAGGGAGCTCCTACAATGAGCAGTTCTTC. This codes for CSGSTGSSYNEQFF. The chain uses TRBV29-1 and TRBJ2-1, with a weak D call TRBD1 (6 bases). The CDR3 contains 14 residues. Trimming removed 7 bases from V and 0 bases from J, with 13 bases in between. From germline, CDR1 is SQVTM and CDR2 ANQGSEA.

The chain employs TRBV6-5 and TRBJ1-5; 10 nucleotides align to TRBD1. Trimming at V came to 6 bases and at J to 4 bases, leaving 6 bases not matched to a gene. The germline V gene has CDR1 MNHEY and CDR2 SVGAGI. The CDR3 runs 15 residues. This CDR3 reads CASRTGGGGNQPQHF. The CDR3 DNA follows: TGTGCCAGCAGGACAGGGGGCGGCGGGAATCAGCCCCAGCATTTT.

This clone was seen once. The chain links TRBV27 to TRBJ1-1, with 9 bases that match TRBD1. CDR3 length equals 16 residues. V lost 5 bases, J lost 7 bases, and 14 bases stayed unmatched. Germline CDR1 reads MNHEY; CDR2 reads SMNVEV (reference sequence). CDR3 bases: TGTGCCAGCAGTCTAACCACCGGGACAGGGATTTTTGAAGCTTTCTTT. Protein: CASSLTTGTGIFEAFF.

The chain joins TRBV5-4 to TRBJ2-1; TRBD2 matches 9 bases. Unmatched junction bases numbered 12, after V lost 4 bases and J lost 7 bases. The CDR3 totals 16 residues. Germline V gene data show CDR1 as SGHNT and CDR2 as YYREEE (reference sequence). The CDR3 is CASSLVRGRGLNEQFF. In nucleotides, the CDR3 is TGTGCCAGCAGCCTAGTGCGCGGGAGGGGTCTGAATGAGCAGTTCTTC.

The chain employs TRBV5-1 and TRBJ1-2; D may be TRBD1 (6 bases). From germline, CDR1 is SGHRS and CDR2 YFSETQ. The CDR3 consists of 15 residues. V gave up 2 bases and J gave up 4 bases, with 15 bases separating them. CDR3 bases: TGCGCCAGCAGCTTAACAGGGTTTGACGCCTATGGCTACACCTTC. Translated, it gives CASSLTGFDAYGYTF.

This clone was observed a single time. The V call is TRBV2, the J call TRBJ2-1, with TRBD2 as a possible D gene (6 bases). The CDR3 is 14 amino acids. V lost 5 bases and J 0 bases, leaving 8 bases between the germline ends. The V gene's germline CDR1 is SNHLY and CDR2 FYNNEI. In nucleotides, the CDR3 is TGTGCCAGCAGTCGGGAGTCCTCCTACAATGAGCAGTTCTTC. It codes for CASSRESSYNEQFF. The variable domain in full, completed from reference TRBV2 and TRBJ2-1, reads EPEVTQTPSHQVTQMGQEVILRCVPISNHLYFYWYRQILGQKVEFLVSFYNNEISEKSEIFDDQFSVERPDGSNFTLKIRSTKLEDSAMYFCASSRESSYNEQFFGPGTRLTVL.

The rearrangement uses TRBV5-1 and TRBJ1-4; TRBD1 matches at 10 bases. V lost 0 bases, J lost 11 bases, and 7 bases stayed unmatched. The CDR3 sequence is 15 residues long. CDR1 is SGHRS and CDR2 is YFSETQ in the germline V gene. CDR3 DNA: TGCGCCAGCAGCTTGGAAGACAGGGGGCGTGATAAACTGTTTTTT. Encoded protein: CASSLEDRGRDKLFF.

This chain links TRBV10-3 with TRBJ1-1; perhaps TRBD1 as D (5 bases). This CDR3 has 14 amino acids. CDR1 and CDR2 (germline): ENHRY, SYGVKD. V lost 4 bases, J lost 0 bases, and 9 bases lay in between. The CDR3 DNA is TGTGCCATCAGTGCGACAGAGCTGAACACTGAAGCTTTCTTT. Translating it yields CAISATELNTEAFF.

V usage is TRBV5-1 and J usage is TRBJ1-4, with 7 bases aligning to TRBD1. CDR1 SGHRS and CDR2 YFSETQ come from the germline V gene. CDR3 length equals 16 residues. V lost 2 bases to trimming and J lost 1 base; unmatched junction nucleotides: 5. The DNA for the CDR3 is TGCGCCAGCAGCTTCGGCCAGGGGGGAACTAATGAAAAACTGTTTTTT. It codes for CASSFGQGGTNEKLFF.